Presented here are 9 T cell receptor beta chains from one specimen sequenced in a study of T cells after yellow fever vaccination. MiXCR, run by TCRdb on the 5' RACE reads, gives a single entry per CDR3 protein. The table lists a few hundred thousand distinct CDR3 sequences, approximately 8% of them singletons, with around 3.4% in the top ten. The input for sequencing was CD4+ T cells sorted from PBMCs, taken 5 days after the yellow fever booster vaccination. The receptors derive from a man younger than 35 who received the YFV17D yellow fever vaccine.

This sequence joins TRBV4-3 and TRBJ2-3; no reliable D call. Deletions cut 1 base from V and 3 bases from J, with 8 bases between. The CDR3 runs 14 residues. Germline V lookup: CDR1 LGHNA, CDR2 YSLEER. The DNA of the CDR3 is TGCGCCAGCAGCCAAGCGCCTGGAACAGATACGCAGTATTTT. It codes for CASSQAPGTDTQYF.

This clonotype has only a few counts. The chain's CDR3 is CASSSQDRGIMNTEAFF. The CDR3 DNA follows: TGTGCCAGCAGCTCACAAGACAGGGGGATCATGAACACTGAAGCTTTCTTT. The J gene is TRBJ1-1, the V gene TRBV7-8; TRBD1 aligns across 9 bases. Germline CDR1 is SGHVS and CDR2 is FQNEAQ. CDR3 length equals 17 residues. The junction had 9 bases not matched to a gene; V was cut back by 4 bases and J by 0 bases.

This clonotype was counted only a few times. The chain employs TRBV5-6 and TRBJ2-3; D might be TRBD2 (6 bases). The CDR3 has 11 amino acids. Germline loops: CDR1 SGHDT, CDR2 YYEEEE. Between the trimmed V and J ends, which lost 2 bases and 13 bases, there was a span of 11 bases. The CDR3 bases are TGTGCCAGCAGCTTCAAAGGGGAGGAGTATTTT. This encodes CASSFKGEEYF.

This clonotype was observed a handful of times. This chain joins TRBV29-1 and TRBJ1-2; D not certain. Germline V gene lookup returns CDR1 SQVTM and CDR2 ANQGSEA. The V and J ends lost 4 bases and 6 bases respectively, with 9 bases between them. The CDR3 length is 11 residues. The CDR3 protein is CSVGGLNGYTF. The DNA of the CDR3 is TGCAGCGTTGGAGGCCTAAATGGCTACACCTTC.

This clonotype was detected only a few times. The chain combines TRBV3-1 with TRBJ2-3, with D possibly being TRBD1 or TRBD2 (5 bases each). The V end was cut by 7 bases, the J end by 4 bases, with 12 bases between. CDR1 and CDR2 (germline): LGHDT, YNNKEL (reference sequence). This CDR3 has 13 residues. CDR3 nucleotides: TGTGCCAGCACCGTGAGGGGCGCAGATACGCAGTATTTT. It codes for CASTVRGADTQYF.

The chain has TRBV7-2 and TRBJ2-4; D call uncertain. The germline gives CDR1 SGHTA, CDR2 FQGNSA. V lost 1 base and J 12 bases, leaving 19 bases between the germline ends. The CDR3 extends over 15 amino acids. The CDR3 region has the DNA TGTGCCAGCAGCTTAGGTGGCCCTCGGGCTACGCGTCAGTACTTC. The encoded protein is CASSLGGPRATRQYF.

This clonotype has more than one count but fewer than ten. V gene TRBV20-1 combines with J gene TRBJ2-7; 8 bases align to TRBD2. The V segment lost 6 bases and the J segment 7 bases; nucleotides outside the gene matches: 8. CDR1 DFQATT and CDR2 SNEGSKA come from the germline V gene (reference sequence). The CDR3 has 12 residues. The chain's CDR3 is CSAQRELREQYV. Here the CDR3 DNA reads TGCAGTGCCCAGCGGGAGCTACGGGAGCAGTACGTC.

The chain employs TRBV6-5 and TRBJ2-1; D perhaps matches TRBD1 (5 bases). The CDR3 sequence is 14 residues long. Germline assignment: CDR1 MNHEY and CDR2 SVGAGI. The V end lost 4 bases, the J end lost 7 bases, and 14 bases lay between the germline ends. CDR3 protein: CASSWGKGRNEQFF. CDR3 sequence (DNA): TGTGCCAGCAGTTGGGGCAAGGGGCGAAATGAGCAGTTCTTC.

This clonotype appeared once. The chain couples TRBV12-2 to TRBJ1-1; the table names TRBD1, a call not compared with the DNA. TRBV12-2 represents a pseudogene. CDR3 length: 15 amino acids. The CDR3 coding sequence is TGTGCAAGTCGCTTAGACCCGCAGGGGAGCACTGAAGCTTTCTTT. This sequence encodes CASRLDPQGSTEAFF.